Sequencing of this T cell receptor beta chain was carried out in a study of blood T cells in healthy people across ages. Then a second PCR, running roughly 7 to 12 cycles, was carried out with a sample-barcoded 5' primer and a J-beta primer mix. TCRdb redid the calling of the 5' RACE reads with MiXCR, one entry per CDR3 protein. The sample carries around 1.5 million distinct CDR3 sequences, almost 60% recorded once. The germline gives CDR1 MGHDK, CDR2 SYGVNS. The CDR3 loop spans 16 amino acids. After removal of 1 base from V and 2 bases from J, the junction contained 5 bases not matched to a gene. The total RNA that was extracted per sample amounted to at least 5.5 micrograms.

Sequences were obtained from blood. The source is a man between 18 and 29 years old in good health. J is TRBJ2-3 and V is TRBV25-1; 8 positions agree with TRBD2. The CDR3 reads CASSESGTSLTDTQYF. DNA of the CDR3: TGTGCCAGCAGTGAATCGGGGACTAGTCTCACAGATACGCAGTATTTT.